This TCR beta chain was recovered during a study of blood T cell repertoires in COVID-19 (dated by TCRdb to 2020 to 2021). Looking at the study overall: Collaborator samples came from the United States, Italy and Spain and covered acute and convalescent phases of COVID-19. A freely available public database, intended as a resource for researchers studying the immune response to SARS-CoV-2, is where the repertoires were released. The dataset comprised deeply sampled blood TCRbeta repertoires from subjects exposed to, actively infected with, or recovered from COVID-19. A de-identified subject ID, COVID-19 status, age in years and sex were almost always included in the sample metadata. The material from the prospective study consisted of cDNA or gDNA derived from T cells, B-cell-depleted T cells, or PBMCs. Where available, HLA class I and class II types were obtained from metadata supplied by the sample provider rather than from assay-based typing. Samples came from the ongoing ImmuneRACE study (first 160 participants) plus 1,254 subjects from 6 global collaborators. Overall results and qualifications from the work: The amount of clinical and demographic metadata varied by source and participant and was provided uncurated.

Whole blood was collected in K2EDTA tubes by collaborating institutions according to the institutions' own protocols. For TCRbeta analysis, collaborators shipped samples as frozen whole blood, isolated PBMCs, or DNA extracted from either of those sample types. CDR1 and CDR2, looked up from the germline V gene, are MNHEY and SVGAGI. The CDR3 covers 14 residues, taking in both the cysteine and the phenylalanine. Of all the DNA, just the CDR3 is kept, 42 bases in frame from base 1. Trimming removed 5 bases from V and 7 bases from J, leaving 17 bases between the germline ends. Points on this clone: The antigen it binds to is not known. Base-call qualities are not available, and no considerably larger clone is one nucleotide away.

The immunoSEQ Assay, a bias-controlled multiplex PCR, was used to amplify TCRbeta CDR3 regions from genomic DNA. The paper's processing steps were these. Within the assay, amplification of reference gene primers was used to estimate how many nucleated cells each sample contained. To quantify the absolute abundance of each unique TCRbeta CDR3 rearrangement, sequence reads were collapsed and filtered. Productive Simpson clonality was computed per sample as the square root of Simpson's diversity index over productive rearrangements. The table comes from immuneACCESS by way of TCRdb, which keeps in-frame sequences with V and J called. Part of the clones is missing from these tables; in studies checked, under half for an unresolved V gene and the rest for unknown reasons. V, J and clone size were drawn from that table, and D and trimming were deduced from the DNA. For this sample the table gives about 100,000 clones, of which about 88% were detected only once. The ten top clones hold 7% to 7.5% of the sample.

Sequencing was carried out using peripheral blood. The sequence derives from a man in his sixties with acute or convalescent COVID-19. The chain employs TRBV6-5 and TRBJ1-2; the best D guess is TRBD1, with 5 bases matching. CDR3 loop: CASSRIGTGAGYTF. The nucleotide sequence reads TGTGCCAGCAGTCGAATAGGCACAGGAGCTGGCTACACCTTC.